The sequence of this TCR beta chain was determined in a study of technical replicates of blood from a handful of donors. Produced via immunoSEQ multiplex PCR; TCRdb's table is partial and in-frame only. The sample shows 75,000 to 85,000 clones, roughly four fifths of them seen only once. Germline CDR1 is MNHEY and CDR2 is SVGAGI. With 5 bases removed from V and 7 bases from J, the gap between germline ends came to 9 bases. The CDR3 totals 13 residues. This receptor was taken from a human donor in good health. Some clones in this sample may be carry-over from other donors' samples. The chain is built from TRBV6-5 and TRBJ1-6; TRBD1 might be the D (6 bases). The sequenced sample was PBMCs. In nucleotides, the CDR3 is TGTGCCAGCAGTAGAGACAGGAATTCACCCCTCCACTTT. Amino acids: CASSRDRNSPLHF.